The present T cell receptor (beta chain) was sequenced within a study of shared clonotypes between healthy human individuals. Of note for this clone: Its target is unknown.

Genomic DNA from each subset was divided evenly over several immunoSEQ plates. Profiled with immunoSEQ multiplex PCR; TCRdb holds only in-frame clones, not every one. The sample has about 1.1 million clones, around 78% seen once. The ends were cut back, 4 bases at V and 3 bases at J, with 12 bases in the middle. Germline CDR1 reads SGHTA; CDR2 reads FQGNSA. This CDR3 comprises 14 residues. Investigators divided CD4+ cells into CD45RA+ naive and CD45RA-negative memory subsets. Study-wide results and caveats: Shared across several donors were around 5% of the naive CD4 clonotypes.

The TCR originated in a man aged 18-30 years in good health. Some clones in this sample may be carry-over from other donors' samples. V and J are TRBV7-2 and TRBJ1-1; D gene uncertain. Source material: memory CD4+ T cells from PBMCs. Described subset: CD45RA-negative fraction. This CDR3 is CASSYIVGYTEAFF. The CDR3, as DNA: TGTGCCAGCAGCTACATTGTAGGTTACACTGAAGCTTTCTTT.